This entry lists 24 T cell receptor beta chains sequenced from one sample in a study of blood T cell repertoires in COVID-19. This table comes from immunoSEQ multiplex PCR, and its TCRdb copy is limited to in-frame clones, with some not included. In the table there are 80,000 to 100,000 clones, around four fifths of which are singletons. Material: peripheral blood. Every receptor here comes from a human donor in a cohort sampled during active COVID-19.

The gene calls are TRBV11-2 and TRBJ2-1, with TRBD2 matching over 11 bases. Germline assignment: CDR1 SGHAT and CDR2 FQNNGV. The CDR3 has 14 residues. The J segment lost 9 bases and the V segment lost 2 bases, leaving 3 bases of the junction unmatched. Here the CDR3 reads CASSLNSGRGEQFF. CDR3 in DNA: TGTGCCAGCAGCTTAAATAGCGGGAGGGGTGAGCAGTTCTTC.

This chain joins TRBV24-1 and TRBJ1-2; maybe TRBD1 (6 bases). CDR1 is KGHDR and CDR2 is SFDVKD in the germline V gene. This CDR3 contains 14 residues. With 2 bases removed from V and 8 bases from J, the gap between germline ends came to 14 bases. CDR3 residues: CATSDSSTGQGYTF. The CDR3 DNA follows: TGTGCCACCAGTGATTCTTCCACAGGGCAGGGCTACACCTTC.

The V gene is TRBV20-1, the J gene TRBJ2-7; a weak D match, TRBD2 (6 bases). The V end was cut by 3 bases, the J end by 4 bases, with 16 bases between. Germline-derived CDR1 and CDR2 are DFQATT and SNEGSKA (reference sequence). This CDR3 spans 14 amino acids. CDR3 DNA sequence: TGCAGTGCTAGTACCGGGAGAGTGGTGTACGAGCAGTACTTC. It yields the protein CSASTGRVVYEQYF.

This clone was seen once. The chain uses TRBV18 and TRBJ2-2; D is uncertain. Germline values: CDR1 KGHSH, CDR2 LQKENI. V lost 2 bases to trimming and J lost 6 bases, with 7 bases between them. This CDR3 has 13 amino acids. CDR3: CASSPIEAGELFF. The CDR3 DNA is TGTGCCAGCTCACCAATAGAGGCCGGGGAGCTGTTTTTT.

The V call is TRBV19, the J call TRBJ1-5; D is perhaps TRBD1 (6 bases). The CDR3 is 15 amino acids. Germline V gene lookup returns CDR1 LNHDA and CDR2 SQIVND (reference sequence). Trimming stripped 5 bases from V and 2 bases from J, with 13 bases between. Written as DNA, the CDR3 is TGTGCCAGTAGTGGCCCAGGGGACGGCAATCAGCCCCAGCATTTT. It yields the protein CASSGPGDGNQPQHF.

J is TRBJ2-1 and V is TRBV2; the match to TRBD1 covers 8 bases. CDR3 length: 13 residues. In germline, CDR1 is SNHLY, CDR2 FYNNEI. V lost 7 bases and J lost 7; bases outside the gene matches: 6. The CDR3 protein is CASNGQGQNEQFF. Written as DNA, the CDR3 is TGTGCCAGCAATGGACAGGGACAGAATGAGCAGTTCTTC.

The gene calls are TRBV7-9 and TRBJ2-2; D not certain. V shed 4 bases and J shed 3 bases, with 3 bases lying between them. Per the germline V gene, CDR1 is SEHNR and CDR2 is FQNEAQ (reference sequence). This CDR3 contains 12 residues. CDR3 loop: CASSSYTGELFF. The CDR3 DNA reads TGTGCCAGCAGCTCATACACCGGGGAGCTGTTTTTT.

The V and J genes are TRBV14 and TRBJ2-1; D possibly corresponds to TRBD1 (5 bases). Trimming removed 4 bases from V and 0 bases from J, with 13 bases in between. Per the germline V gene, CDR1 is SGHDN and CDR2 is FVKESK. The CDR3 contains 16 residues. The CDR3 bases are TGTGCCAGCAGCCGGGGCGGCTTCAGCTCCTACAATGAGCAGTTCTTC. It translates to CASSRGGFSSYNEQFF.

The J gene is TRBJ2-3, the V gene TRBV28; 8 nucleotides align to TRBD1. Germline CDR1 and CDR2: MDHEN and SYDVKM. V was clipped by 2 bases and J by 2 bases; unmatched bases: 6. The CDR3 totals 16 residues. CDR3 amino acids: CASSLRATGATDTQYF. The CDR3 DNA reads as TGTGCCAGCAGTTTAAGGGCGACAGGGGCCACAGATACGCAGTATTTT.

This CDR3 reads CASSWRDGSYNEQFF. CDR3 coding DNA: TGCGCCAGCAGCTGGAGGGATGGGAGCTACAATGAGCAGTTCTTC. The chain combines TRBV5-1 with TRBJ2-1, with D tentatively TRBD2 (6 bases). Germline CDR1 is SGHRS and CDR2 is YFSETQ. The CDR3 extends over 15 amino acids. V gave up 3 bases and J gave up 3 bases, with 13 bases separating them. Variable domain in full (rest from reference TRBV5-1 and TRBJ2-1): KAGVTQTPRYLIKTRGQQVTLSCSPISGHRSVSWYQQTPGQGLQFLFEYFSETQRNKGNFPGRFSGRQFSNSRSEMNVSTLELGDSALYLCASSWRDGSYNEQFFGPGTRLTVL.

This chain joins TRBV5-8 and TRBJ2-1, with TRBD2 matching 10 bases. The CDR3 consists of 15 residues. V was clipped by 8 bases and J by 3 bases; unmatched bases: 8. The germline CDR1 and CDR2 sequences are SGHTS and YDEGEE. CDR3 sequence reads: CASYLAGGGYNEQFF. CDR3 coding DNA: TGTGCCAGTTACTTAGCGGGAGGAGGCTACAATGAGCAGTTCTTC. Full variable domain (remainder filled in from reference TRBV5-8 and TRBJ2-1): EAGVTQSPTHLIKTRGQQATLRCSPISGHTSVYWYQQALGLGLQFLLWYDEGEERNRGNFPPRFSGRQFPNYSSELNVNALELEDSALYLCASYLAGGGYNEQFFGPGTRLTVL.

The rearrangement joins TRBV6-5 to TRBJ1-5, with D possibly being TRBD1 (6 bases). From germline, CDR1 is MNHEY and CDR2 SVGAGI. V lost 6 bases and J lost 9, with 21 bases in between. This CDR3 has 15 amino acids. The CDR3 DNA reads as TGTGCCAGCAGGGGGGCCCAGGGGCCTGGGGTGCCCCAGCATTTT. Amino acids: CASRGAQGPGVPQHF.

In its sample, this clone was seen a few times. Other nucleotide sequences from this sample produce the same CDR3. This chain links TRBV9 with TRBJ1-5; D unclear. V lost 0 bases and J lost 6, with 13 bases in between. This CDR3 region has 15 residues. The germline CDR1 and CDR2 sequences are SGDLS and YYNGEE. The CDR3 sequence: CASSVGAGLGQPQHF. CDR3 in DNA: TGTGCCAGCAGCGTAGGGGCAGGTCTTGGTCAGCCCCAGCATTTT.

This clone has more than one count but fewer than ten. This CDR3 is CASSLDINYGYTF. The CDR3 nucleotides read TGTGCCAGCAGCTTAGACATTAACTATGGCTACACCTTC. This chain uses TRBV7-8 with TRBJ1-2; no firm D call. This CDR3 has 13 residues. V shed 1 base and J shed 1 base, with 4 bases lying between them. CDR1 is SGHVS, CDR2 FQNEAQ, per germline.

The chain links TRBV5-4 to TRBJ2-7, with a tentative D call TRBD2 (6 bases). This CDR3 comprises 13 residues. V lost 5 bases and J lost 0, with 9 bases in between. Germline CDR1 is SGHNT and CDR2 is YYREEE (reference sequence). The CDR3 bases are TGTGCCAGCAGGCGGGACTTCTCCTACGAGCAGTACTTC. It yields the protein CASRRDFSYEQYF.

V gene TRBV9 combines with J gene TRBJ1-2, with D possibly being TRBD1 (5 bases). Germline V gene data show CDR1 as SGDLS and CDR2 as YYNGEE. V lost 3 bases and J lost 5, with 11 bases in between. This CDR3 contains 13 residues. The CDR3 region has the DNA TGTGCCAGCAGCGGGGAGGGGTTATATGGCTACACCTTC. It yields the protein CASSGEGLYGYTF.

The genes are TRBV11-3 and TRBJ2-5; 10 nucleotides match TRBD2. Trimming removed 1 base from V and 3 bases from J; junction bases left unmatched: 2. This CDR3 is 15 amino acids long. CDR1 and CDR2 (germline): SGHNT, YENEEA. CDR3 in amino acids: CASSLGGTSEETQYF. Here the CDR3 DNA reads TGTGCCAGCAGCTTAGGAGGGACTAGCGAAGAGACCCAGTACTTC.

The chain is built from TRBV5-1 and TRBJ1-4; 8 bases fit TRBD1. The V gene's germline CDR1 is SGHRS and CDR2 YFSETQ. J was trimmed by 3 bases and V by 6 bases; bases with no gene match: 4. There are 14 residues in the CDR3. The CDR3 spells CASNRGQANEKLFF. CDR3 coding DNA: TGCGCCAGCAATCGGGGACAGGCTAATGAAAAACTGTTTTTT.

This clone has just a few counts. CDR3 sequence reads: CASSPTGPDTGELFF. CDR3 DNA sequence: TGTGCCAGCTCACCGACAGGGCCCGACACCGGGGAGCTGTTTTTT. The chain uses TRBV18 and TRBJ2-2, with 7 nucleotides matching TRBD1. With 3 bases clipped from V and 3 bases from J, the junction kept 4 bases outside the gene matches. Germline V CDR1 and CDR2: KGHSH, LQKENI. This CDR3 comprises 15 residues. Based on the CDR3 plus reference TRBV18 and TRBJ2-2, the full variable domain is NAGVMQNPRHLVRRRGQEARLRCSPMKGHSHVYWYRQLPEEGLKFMVYLQKENIIDESGMPKERFSAEFPKEGPSILRIQQVVRGDSAAYFCASSPTGPDTGELFFGEGSRLTVL.

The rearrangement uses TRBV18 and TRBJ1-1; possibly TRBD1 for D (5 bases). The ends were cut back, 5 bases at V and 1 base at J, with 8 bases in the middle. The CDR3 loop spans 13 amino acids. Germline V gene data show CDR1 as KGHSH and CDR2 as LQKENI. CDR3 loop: CASSVGANTEAFF. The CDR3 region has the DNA TGTGCCAGCTCAGTAGGGGCGAACACTGAAGCTTTCTTT.

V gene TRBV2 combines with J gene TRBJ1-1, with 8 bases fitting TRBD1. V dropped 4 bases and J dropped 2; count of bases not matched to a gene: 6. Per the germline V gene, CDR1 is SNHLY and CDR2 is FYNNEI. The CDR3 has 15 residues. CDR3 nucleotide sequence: TGTGCCAGCAGTGTAAACAGGGGGGGAAACACTGAAGCTTTCTTT. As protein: CASSVNRGGNTEAFF.

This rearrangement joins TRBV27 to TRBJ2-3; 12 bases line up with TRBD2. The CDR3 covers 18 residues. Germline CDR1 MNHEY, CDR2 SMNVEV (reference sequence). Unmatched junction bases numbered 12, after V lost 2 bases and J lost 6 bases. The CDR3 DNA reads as TGTGCCAGCAGTTTACTTCCGACTAGCGGGGGTATAGGGGATACGCAGTATTTT. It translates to CASSLLPTSGGIGDTQYF.

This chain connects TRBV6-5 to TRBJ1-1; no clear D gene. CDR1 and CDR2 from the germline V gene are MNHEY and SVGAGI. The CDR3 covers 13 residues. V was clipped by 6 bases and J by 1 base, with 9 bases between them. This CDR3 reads CASSLKPNTEAFF. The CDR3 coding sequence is TGTGCCAGCAGCCTCAAGCCGAACACTGAAGCTTTCTTT.

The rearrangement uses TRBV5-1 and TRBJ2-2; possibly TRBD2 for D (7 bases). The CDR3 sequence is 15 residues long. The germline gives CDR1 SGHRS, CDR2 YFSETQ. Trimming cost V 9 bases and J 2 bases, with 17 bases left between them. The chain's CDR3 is CATQKGGSNTGELFF. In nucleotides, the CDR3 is TGCGCCACCCAGAAGGGGGGGAGTAACACCGGGGAGCTGTTTTTT.